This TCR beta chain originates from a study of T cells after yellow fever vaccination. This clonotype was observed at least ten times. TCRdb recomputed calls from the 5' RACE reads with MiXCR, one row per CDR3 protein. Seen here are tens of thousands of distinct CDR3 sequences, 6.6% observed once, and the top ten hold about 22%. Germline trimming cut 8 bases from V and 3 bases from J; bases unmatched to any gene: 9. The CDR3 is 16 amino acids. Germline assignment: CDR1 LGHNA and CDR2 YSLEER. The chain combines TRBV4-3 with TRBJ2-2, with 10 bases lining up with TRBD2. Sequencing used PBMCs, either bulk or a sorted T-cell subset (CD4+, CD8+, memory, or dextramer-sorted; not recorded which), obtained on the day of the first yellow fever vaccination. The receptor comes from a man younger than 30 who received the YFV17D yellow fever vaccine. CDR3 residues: CASGDLAGVDTGELFF. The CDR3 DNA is TGCGCCAGCGGAGATCTAGCGGGGGTTGACACCGGGGAGCTGTTTTTT.